This entry lists 25 T cell receptor beta chains sequenced from one sample in a study of CD8 T cells in ankylosing spondylitis. TCRdb re-called the 5' RACE reads with MiXCR, one entry per CDR3 protein. The data show almost 250,000 distinct CDR3 sequences, 32% seen once. Material for sequencing was blood, either unsorted or a sorted T cell fraction (not recorded which). The receptors were sampled from a male donor with ankylosing spondylitis or in good health (not recorded which).

This clonotype was seen only a few times. V gene TRBV12-3 or TRBV12-4 combines with J gene TRBJ2-2, with TRBD1 as a possible D gene (6 bases). CDR3 length equals 15 residues. Between the trimmed V and J ends, which lost 5 bases and 6 bases, there was a span of 16 bases. Here the CDR3 reads CASSPTRGGAGELFF. Here the CDR3 DNA reads TGTGCCAGCAGTCCCACTAGAGGGGGAGCCGGGGAGCTGTTTTTT.

V is TRBV15 and J is TRBJ2-1; TRBD2 aligns across 7 bases. CDR3 length: 14 amino acids. Unmatched junction bases numbered 3, after V lost 3 bases and J lost 4 bases. In germline, CDR1 is LNHNV, CDR2 YYDKDF (reference sequence). The CDR3 bases are TGTGCCACCAGCAGCCAGCGGGGTTACAATGAGCAGTTCTTC. It encodes CATSSQRGYNEQFF.

The V gene is TRBV11-2, the J gene TRBJ2-1, with 8 bases aligning to TRBD2. V dropped 4 bases and J dropped 6; count of bases not matched to a gene: 11. Germline-derived CDR1 and CDR2 are SGHAT and FQNNGV. This CDR3 is 16 amino acids long. CDR3 coding DNA: TGTGCCAGCAGCTCCCGGGGGGGGCTAGCGGGCAATGAGCAGTTCTTC. Its protein product is CASSSRGGLAGNEQFF.

The genes are TRBV29-1 and TRBJ2-3, with D uncertain. The CDR3 is made up of 12 amino acids. The V and J ends lost 6 bases and 5 bases respectively, with 12 bases between them. Germline V gives CDR1 SQVTM, CDR2 ANQGSEA. CDR3 in amino acids: CSVGAWGDTQYF. The CDR3 DNA sequence: TGCAGCGTGGGCGCTTGGGGAGATACGCAGTATTTT.

This clonotype has more than one count but fewer than ten. The gene calls are TRBV20-1 and TRBJ2-1, with D hard to call. The CDR3 is 16 amino acids. Germline CDR1 DFQATT, CDR2 SNEGSKA (reference sequence). V gave up 2 bases and J gave up 3 bases, with 17 bases separating them. CDR3 loop: CSARIVFGLGYNEQFF. The CDR3 DNA reads as TGCAGTGCTAGAATCGTGTTTGGGTTGGGCTACAATGAGCAGTTCTTC.

A few counts support this clonotype. The CDR3 nucleotides are TGTGCCAGCAGACCCAACAGGGACACTGAAGCTTTCTTT. It yields the protein CASRPNRDTEAFF. The rearrangement links TRBV12-3 or TRBV12-4 to TRBJ1-1, with D maybe TRBD1 (6 bases). The CDR3 covers 13 residues. Trimming shortened V by 6 bases and J by 3 bases, and 11 bases separated the two germline ends.

This clonotype was counted a few times. This chain joins TRBV7-9 and TRBJ1-1; D remains ambiguous. The germline gives CDR1 SEHNR, CDR2 FQNEAQ (reference sequence). The length of the CDR3 is 13 residues. Trimming stripped 3 bases from V and 10 bases from J, with 15 bases between. The CDR3 DNA reads TGTGCCAGCAGCTTTGACGCGGGATCGGTAGCTTTCTTT. It encodes CASSFDAGSVAFF.

V is TRBV29-1 and J is TRBJ2-1, with TRBD2 matching over 7 bases. V was pared by 4 bases and J by 3 bases, with 6 bases of the junction left unmatched. The CDR3 covers 14 residues. Germline CDR1 and CDR2: SQVTM and ANQGSEA. The CDR3 DNA is TGCAGCGTTGCCCCTGGCGGGAGCTACAATGAGCAGTTCTTC. Translated, it gives CSVAPGGSYNEQFF.

The chain recombines TRBV7-9 with TRBJ1-4; 8 nucleotides match TRBD1. Unmatched junction bases numbered 6, after V lost 6 bases and J lost 3 bases. Germline V lookup: CDR1 SEHNR, CDR2 FQNEAQ (reference sequence). There are 15 residues in the CDR3. CDR3 amino acids: CASRRTGSPNEKLFF. The CDR3 nucleotides read TGTGCCAGCAGGCGGACAGGGAGTCCTAATGAAAAACTGTTTTTT.

This clonotype occurred a few times. This sequence joins TRBV12-3 or TRBV12-4 and TRBJ2-2; D may be TRBD2 (5 bases). With 4 bases removed from V and 6 bases from J, the gap between germline ends came to 9 bases. CDR3 length equals 13 residues. CDR3 in DNA: TGTGCCAGCAGTTCGGGGTCCCCCGGGGAGCTGTTTTTT. This codes for CASSSGSPGELFF.

This clonotype came up a few times. J is TRBJ2-7 and V is TRBV10-3; weak D call: TRBD1 (5 bases). Trimming took 0 bases from V and 0 from J, leaving 9 bases between them. CDR3 length equals 15 residues. Germline V lookup: CDR1 ENHRY, CDR2 SYGVKD. The CDR3 sequence: CAISESTVLSYEQYF. The CDR3 DNA is TGTGCCATCAGTGAGTCGACAGTCCTCTCCTACGAGCAGTACTTC.

The J gene is TRBJ1-1, the V gene TRBV4-1; D may be TRBD1 (5 bases). The germline gives CDR1 MGHRA, CDR2 YSYEKL. The CDR3 is made up of 14 amino acids. The V end lost 4 bases, the J end lost 6 bases, and 15 bases lay between the germline ends. The CDR3 region is CASSPTGTGSEAFF. CDR3 nucleotides: TGCGCCAGCAGCCCCACCGGGACCGGATCTGAAGCTTTCTTT.

This sequence joins TRBV6-5 and TRBJ2-3, with 13 bases identical to TRBD2. CDR1 is MNHEY, CDR2 SVGAGI, per germline. The V segment lost 4 bases and the J segment 5 bases; nucleotides outside the gene matches: 6. The CDR3 is made up of 16 amino acids. The CDR3 region is CASSSTGLAGRDTQYF. The DNA for the CDR3 is TGTGCCAGCAGTTCAACGGGACTAGCGGGGAGAGATACGCAGTATTTT.

V gene TRBV28 combines with J gene TRBJ2-3; 8 nucleotides line up with TRBD1. There are 14 residues in the CDR3. Germline V lookup: CDR1 MDHEN, CDR2 SYDVKM. After removal of 3 bases from V and 6 bases from J, the junction contained 5 bases not matched to a gene. The CDR3 is CASSFRGRSDTQYF. DNA for the CDR3: TGTGCCAGCAGTTTCAGGGGGCGGAGCGATACGCAGTATTTT.

This rearrangement joins TRBV5-1 to TRBJ2-1, with D possibly matching TRBD2 (5 bases). Germline V gene lookup returns CDR1 SGHRS and CDR2 YFSETQ. CDR3 size: 15 residues. Trimming left V 4 bases short and J 0 bases short, with 11 bases between. The CDR3 region is CASSPGISSYNEQFF. The CDR3 nucleotides read TGCGCCAGCAGCCCCGGGATCAGCTCCTACAATGAGCAGTTCTTC.

This clonotype was detected once. A read error may produce the germline difference seen at one junction end. This chain links TRBV11-3 with TRBJ2-1, with D tentatively TRBD2 (7 bases). The CDR3 spans 13 residues. Germline assignment: CDR1 SGHNT and CDR2 YENEEA. CDR3 DNA sequence: TGTGCCAGCAGCTTACGGACGCGGGGGCCGGCGATCTTC. This translates into CASSLRTRGPAIF.

The rearrangement uses TRBV7-9 and TRBJ2-7; no definite D call. The V gene lost 6 bases and the J gene lost 3 bases, with 18 bases spanning the gap. The CDR3 totals 15 residues. Germline CDR1 reads SEHNR; CDR2 reads FQNEAQ (reference sequence). CDR3 loop: CASSFAPDLYYEQYF. The DNA for the CDR3 is TGTGCCAGCAGTTTTGCTCCCGACCTGTACTACGAGCAGTACTTC.

This clonotype was counted only a few times. The V gene is TRBV3-1, the J gene TRBJ2-7; D ambiguous. Germline V gene data show CDR1 as LGHDT and CDR2 as YNNKEL (reference sequence). CDR3 length: 16 residues. The germline V and J ends were trimmed by 1 base and 7 bases, with 20 bases remaining between them. As DNA, the CDR3 is TGTGCCAGCAGCCAAGGGCGACTGATAATAACCCCTGAGCAGTACTTC. Protein: CASSQGRLIITPEQYF.

The V gene is TRBV10-3, the J gene TRBJ2-5; D gene ambiguous. Trimming removed 5 bases at V and 4 bases at J, with 14 bases between. Germline V lookup: CDR1 ENHRY, CDR2 SYGVKD. The CDR3 covers 14 residues. The CDR3 nucleotides read TGTGCCATCAGTCCCCAGGAAACAGTAGAGACCCAGTACTTC. Residues: CAISPQETVETQYF.

There are a few counts of this clonotype. The CDR3 spells CASSWGRGQVNTGELFF. CDR3 nucleotide sequence: TGCGCCAGCAGCTGGGGGCGCGGACAGGTTAACACCGGGGAGCTGTTTTTT. This chain uses TRBV5-1 with TRBJ2-2; 7 bases map to TRBD1. The J segment lost 2 bases and the V segment lost 3 bases, leaving 10 bases of the junction unmatched. Germline CDR1 and CDR2: SGHRS and YFSETQ. The CDR3 is made up of 17 amino acids.

The chain employs TRBV5-1 and TRBJ2-7, with TRBD1 matching 8 bases. The CDR3 consists of 15 residues. The germline CDR1 and CDR2 sequences are SGHRS and YFSETQ. Trimming at V came to 4 bases and at J to 0 bases, leaving 6 bases not matched to a gene. The CDR3 DNA reads as TGCGCCAGCAGCCTGGGGGACAGGAGCTCCTACGAGCAGTACTTC. Translating it yields CASSLGDRSSYEQYF.

This clonotype was observed a handful of times. The V gene is TRBV5-1, the J gene TRBJ2-6; D is ambiguous. Germline V gene sequence: CDR1 SGHRS, CDR2 YFSETQ. V shed 0 bases and J shed 0 bases, with 7 bases lying between them. The CDR3 loop spans 16 amino acids. Here the CDR3 reads CASSLDQTSGANVLTF. For the CDR3, the DNA is TGCGCCAGCAGCTTGGACCAGACCTCTGGGGCCAACGTCCTGACTTTC.

V usage is TRBV4-1 and J usage is TRBJ2-5; D is possibly TRBD2 (7 bases). V was clipped by 8 bases and J by 3 bases, with 13 bases between them. CDR1 is MGHRA, CDR2 YSYEKL, per germline. This CDR3 is built from 13 residues. The CDR3 sequence is CASGGGPEETQYF. For the CDR3, the DNA is TGCGCCAGCGGGGGGGGGCCAGAAGAGACCCAGTACTTC.

This clonotype has just a few counts. The genes are TRBV29-1 and TRBJ2-2, with no clear D. The germline gives CDR1 SQVTM, CDR2 ANQGSEA. The V gene lost 5 bases and the J gene lost 4 bases, with 8 bases spanning the gap. The CDR3 loop spans 12 amino acids. CDR3 sequence reads: CSVTASTGELFF. The CDR3 bases are TGCAGCGTTACGGCTAGCACCGGGGAGCTGTTTTTT.

The chain joins TRBV12-3 or TRBV12-4 to TRBJ2-1; tentative D call: TRBD1 (6 bases). Trimming took off 0 bases at V and 6 bases at J, with 12 bases between the two ends. There are 15 residues in the CDR3. This chain's CDR3 is CASSLARQAGNEQFF. CDR3 in DNA: TGTGCCAGCAGTTTAGCCCGACAGGCGGGCAATGAGCAGTTCTTC.